The 30 T cell receptor beta chains below all came from one sample that was sequenced in a study of blood T cell repertoires in COVID-19. The repertoire was sequenced with immunoSEQ multiplex PCR; TCRdb's copy has only in-frame clones and lacks some. The sample consists of about 150,000 clones, roughly 84% of them appearing once. Material for sequencing was peripheral blood. These receptors were taken from a human donor in a cohort sampled during active COVID-19.

This clone showed up just once. The genes are TRBV11-2 and TRBJ2-2; D not resolved. In germline, CDR1 is SGHAT, CDR2 FQNNGV. This CDR3 spans 14 amino acids. Trimming shortened V by 7 bases and J by 5 bases, and 14 bases separated the two germline ends. CDR3 DNA: TGTGCCAGCAACCCTACGCCGCGGACCGGGGAGCTGTTTTTT. Translating gives CASNPTPRTGELFF. The entire variable domain, with the rest obtained from reference TRBV11-2 and TRBJ2-2, is as follows: EAGVAQSPRYKIIEKRQSVAFWCNPISGHATLYWYQQILGQGPKLLIQFQNNGVVDDSQLPKDRFSAERLKGVDSTLKIQPAKLEDSAVYLCASNPTPRTGELFFGEGSRLTVL.

The V and J genes are TRBV5-1 and TRBJ2-1; D uncertain. There are 16 residues in the CDR3. Germline V lookup: CDR1 SGHRS, CDR2 YFSETQ. The V end lost 0 bases, the J end lost 3 bases, and 13 bases lay between the germline ends. The CDR3, as DNA: TGCGCCAGCAGCTTGGCCCCGGGTCCTAACTACAATGAGCAGTTCTTC. It translates to CASSLAPGPNYNEQFF. The full variable domain, rest sourced from reference TRBV5-1 and TRBJ2-1, is KAGVTQTPRYLIKTRGQQVTLSCSPISGHRSVSWYQQTPGQGLQFLFEYFSETQRNKGNFPGRFSGRQFSNSRSEMNVSTLELGDSALYLCASSLAPGPNYNEQFFGPGTRLTVL.

V and J are TRBV6-6 and TRBJ1-2; 9 bases agree with TRBD1. CDR1 is MNHNY and CDR2 is SVGAGI in the germline V gene (reference sequence). With 5 bases clipped from V and 6 bases from J, the junction kept 10 bases outside the gene matches. The CDR3 is 15 amino acids. CDR3 residues: CASSHPGQGFNGYTF. CDR3 in DNA: TGTGCCAGCAGTCACCCGGGACAGGGTTTCAATGGCTACACCTTC.

The rearrangement links TRBV7-9 to TRBJ1-4, with D maybe TRBD1 (6 bases). Trimming pared 5 bases from V and 4 bases from J, leaving 17 bases between. Germline assignment: CDR1 SEHNR and CDR2 FQNEAQ (reference sequence). The CDR3 runs 16 residues. CDR3: CASSDPRGRVNEKLFF. The CDR3 DNA follows: TGTGCCAGCAGCGACCCCAGGGGTCGGGTTAATGAAAAACTGTTTTTT.

The chain has TRBV3-1 (or the pseudogene TRBV3-2) and TRBJ1-1; 8 nucleotides line up with TRBD1. The V gene end was trimmed by 6 bases and the J gene end by 7 bases; junction bases not matched to a gene: 10. CDR3 length: 14 residues. From germline, CDR1 is LGHDT and CDR2 YNNKEL (reference sequence). CDR3 amino acids: CASSLGQGRGEAFF. DNA for the CDR3: TGTGCCAGCAGTCTTGGACAGGGAAGAGGTGAAGCTTTCTTT.

The gene calls are TRBV30 and TRBJ1-4, with D perhaps matching TRBD1 (5 bases). V was cut by 4 bases and J by 8 bases, with 14 bases left in between. The CDR3 totals 13 residues. In germline, CDR1 is GTSNPN, CDR2 SVGIG (reference sequence). The CDR3 is CAWNRRVGEKLFF. Here the CDR3 DNA reads TGTGCCTGGAATCGCAGGGTGGGAGAAAAACTGTTTTTT.

The chain is built from TRBV29-1 and TRBJ2-1; perhaps TRBD2 as D (6 bases). V was trimmed by 4 bases and J by 9 bases, leaving 13 bases between them. The CDR3 extends over 12 amino acids. Per germline, CDR1 SQVTM and CDR2 ANQGSEA. CDR3 in amino acids: CSVAGAGGEQFF. In DNA, the CDR3 is TGCAGCGTTGCCGGTGCCGGGGGTGAGCAGTTCTTC.

The chain recombines TRBV13 with TRBJ1-4; 8 bases are shared with TRBD1. Germline CDR1 reads PRHDT; CDR2 reads FYEKMQ (reference sequence). This CDR3 comprises 17 residues. V lost 5 bases, J lost 1 base, and 9 bases stayed unmatched. As DNA, the CDR3 is TGTGCCAGCAGCAACTCCAGGGGGCGGCGAACTAATGAAAAACTGTTTTTT. This encodes CASSNSRGRRTNEKLFF.

This clone has more than one count but fewer than ten. CDR3 sequence reads: CASSYLGDRDEQYV. CDR3 sequence (DNA): TGTGCCAGCAGCTACTTAGGGGACAGGGACGAGCAGTACGTC. The chain recombines TRBV6-5 with TRBJ2-7, with 9 bases aligning to TRBD1. The CDR3 consists of 14 residues. Germline assignment: CDR1 MNHEY and CDR2 SVGAGI.

The rearrangement joins TRBV5-1 to TRBJ2-6; TRBD1 is a possible D gene (5 bases). Germline CDR1 is SGHRS and CDR2 is YFSETQ. The CDR3 is 19 residues long. V was cut by 0 bases and J by 0 bases, with 16 bases left in between. The DNA for the CDR3 is TGCGCCAGCAGCTTGGCAAGACAGCACACTTTCTCTGGGGCCAACGTCCTGACTTTC. It specifies CASSLARQHTFSGANVLTF.

The rearrangement joins TRBV6-4 to TRBJ2-1; 10 bases align to TRBD2. Germline CDR1 and CDR2: MRHNA and SNTAGT. V was pared by 5 bases and J by 1 base, with 2 bases of the junction left unmatched. The CDR3 contains 15 residues. CDR3 sequence reads: CASSTLAGSYNEQFF. CDR3 DNA: TGTGCCAGCAGTACACTAGCGGGGTCCTACAATGAGCAGTTCTTC.

This clone has a count of ten or more. The chain has TRBV5-1 and TRBJ2-7, with D possibly being TRBD1 (6 bases). V was pared by 4 bases and J by 3 bases, with 11 bases between. This CDR3 has 13 residues. Germline CDR1 is SGHRS and CDR2 is YFSETQ. CDR3 bases: TGCGCCAGCAGCCACGGGACAAACTACGAGCAGTACTTC. Translation: CASSHGTNYEQYF.

This sequence joins TRBV6-1 and TRBJ1-2; D is perhaps TRBD1 (5 bases). V lost 3 bases and J 3 bases, leaving 17 bases between the germline ends. CDR1 MNHNS and CDR2 SASEGT come from the germline V gene. CDR3 length equals 16 residues. For the CDR3, the DNA is TGTGCCAGCAGTGACCCCCCGGGGGATTGGGACTATGGCTACACCTTC. Translation gives CASSDPPGDWDYGYTF.

This chain joins TRBV2 and TRBJ1-2; tentative D call: TRBD1 (6 bases). CDR3 length equals 12 residues. Germline CDR1 and CDR2: SNHLY and FYNNEI. V gave up 7 bases and J gave up 5 bases, with 11 bases separating them. The chain's CDR3 is CASKTGLYGYTF. The CDR3 nucleotides are TGTGCCAGCAAAACAGGGCTTTATGGCTACACCTTC.

The chain joins TRBV2 to TRBJ1-2, with D perhaps matching TRBD1 (5 bases). Germline V lookup: CDR1 SNHLY, CDR2 FYNNEI. The V and J ends lost 3 bases and 2 bases respectively, with 10 bases between them. The CDR3 length is 14 residues. CDR3 in DNA: TGTGCCAGCAGTGATAGGGGAAGCAACTATGGCTACACCTTC. Protein sequence: CASSDRGSNYGYTF.

This clone has just one count. The chain is built from TRBV2 and TRBJ2-5; D remains unclear. The CDR3 totals 12 residues. Between the trimmed V and J ends, which lost 3 bases and 2 bases, there was a span of 4 bases. The germline V gene has CDR1 SNHLY and CDR2 FYNNEI. CDR3 sequence (DNA): TGTGCCAGCAGTGAGTCTCAAGAGACCCAGTACTTC. Translating gives CASSESQETQYF. The entire variable domain, with the rest obtained from reference TRBV2 and TRBJ2-5, is as follows: EPEVTQTPSHQVTQMGQEVILRCVPISNHLYFYWYRQILGQKVEFLVSFYNNEISEKSEIFDDQFSVERPDGSNFTLKIRSTKLEDSAMYFCASSESQETQYFGPGTRLLVL.

The chain combines TRBV6-6 with TRBJ1-5, with 9 bases lining up with TRBD1. This CDR3 contains 14 residues. Germline CDR1 is MNHNY and CDR2 is SVGAGI (reference sequence). Trimming cost V 8 bases and J 5 bases; bases outside gene matches: 7. CDR3 loop: CASGSTGGDQPQHF. In DNA, the CDR3 is TGTGCCAGCGGATCGACAGGGGGAGATCAGCCCCAGCATTTT.

The chain couples TRBV7-2 to TRBJ1-2; weak D call: TRBD1 (6 bases). V lost 6 bases and J 4 bases, leaving 21 bases between the germline ends. Per germline, CDR1 SGHTA and CDR2 FQGNSA. The CDR3 length is 16 residues. This CDR3 reads CASSLGGAEAPYGYTF. CDR3 in DNA: TGTGCCAGCAGTCTGGGGGGGGCCGAGGCCCCCTATGGCTACACCTTC.

This clone was detected only a few times. The chain couples TRBV7-9 to TRBJ2-1; 7 bases map to TRBD1. The CDR3 spans 14 residues. From germline, CDR1 is SEHNR and CDR2 FQNEAQ (reference sequence). V dropped 3 bases and J dropped 5; count of bases not matched to a gene: 4. CDR3 in DNA: TGTGCCAGCAGCTTGACACAGGGGCACAATGAGCAGTTCTTC. It encodes CASSLTQGHNEQFF.

This clone was seen repeatedly, ten times or more. The chain employs TRBV6-5 and TRBJ1-4, with D possibly being TRBD1 (5 bases). Trimming took 11 bases from V and 4 from J, leaving 14 bases between them. The length of the CDR3 is 13 residues. Per the germline V gene, CDR1 is MNHEY and CDR2 is SVGAGI. As DNA, the CDR3 is TGTGCCGGGCGGGGGATCGGTAATGAAAAACTGTTTTTT. Amino acids: CAGRGIGNEKLFF.

V and J are TRBV28 and TRBJ1-5; D unresolved. The germline V gene encodes CDR1 MDHEN and CDR2 SYDVKM. The CDR3 covers 15 residues. V gave up 6 bases and J gave up 2 bases, with 14 bases separating them. CDR3 residues: CASRRASMGNQPQHF. The DNA of the CDR3 is TGTGCCAGCAGGAGAGCCTCTATGGGCAATCAGCCCCAGCATTTT.

This clone was detected ten times or more. V usage is TRBV6-6 and J usage is TRBJ1-5, with 7 positions matching TRBD1. Germline values: CDR1 MNHNY, CDR2 SVGAGI (reference sequence). Germline trimming cut 4 bases from V and 7 bases from J; bases unmatched to any gene: 7. The CDR3 has 14 residues. CDR3 in DNA: TGTGCCAGCAGTTCGACAGGGCTCAAACAGCCCCAGCATTTT. This gives the protein CASSSTGLKQPQHF.

This rearrangement joins TRBV5-6 to TRBJ1-3, with D perhaps TRBD1 (5 bases). Trimming pared 0 bases from V and 0 bases from J, leaving 16 bases between. This CDR3 has 18 residues. Per the germline V gene, CDR1 is SGHDT and CDR2 is YYEEEE. Here the CDR3 DNA reads TGTGCCAGCAGCTTGGCTCGAAGCCGCACAGGCTCTGGAAACACCATATATTTT. Translated: CASSLARSRTGSGNTIYF.

This clone was recorded once. The chain employs TRBV2 and TRBJ1-2; a weak D match, TRBD1 (5 bases). This CDR3 comprises 15 residues. Per the germline V gene, CDR1 is SNHLY and CDR2 is FYNNEI. V was pared by 2 bases and J by 4 bases, with 14 bases between. CDR3 region: CASSEKSGQAYGYTF. DNA for the CDR3: TGTGCCAGCAGTGAAAAGTCCGGACAAGCCTATGGCTACACCTTC.

The chain links TRBV11-2 to TRBJ2-2; TRBD2 might be the D (5 bases). Germline V CDR1 and CDR2: SGHAT, FQNNGV. Trimming took 10 bases from V and 4 from J, leaving 19 bases between them. The CDR3 is 15 residues long. Here the CDR3 DNA reads TGTGCCACCTCCCCCCTAGTAGCGACCACCGGGGAGCTGTTTTTT. Translated: CATSPLVATTGELFF.

The rearrangement links TRBV6-1 to TRBJ2-1, with D uncertain. The CDR3 spans 13 residues. The germline V and J ends were trimmed by 3 bases and 10 bases, with 13 bases remaining between them. Germline V lookup: CDR1 MNHNS, CDR2 SASEGT. The DNA of the CDR3 is TGTGCCAGCAGTGAGGGCCGCCCCAGCGAGCAGTTCTTC. As protein: CASSEGRPSEQFF.

The chain links TRBV2 to TRBJ2-4; possibly TRBD2 for D (5 bases). The CDR3 has 14 residues. V was trimmed by 6 bases and J by 0 bases, leaving 9 bases between them. Germline V lookup: CDR1 SNHLY, CDR2 FYNNEI. The CDR3 bases are TGTGCCAGCAGAGGACTTTTAGCCAAAAACATTCAGTACTTC. It yields the protein CASRGLLAKNIQYF.

This chain connects TRBV6-1 to TRBJ1-1; 8 positions agree with TRBD1. From germline, CDR1 is MNHNS and CDR2 SASEGT. After removal of 3 bases from V and 11 bases from J, the junction contained 11 bases not matched to a gene. This CDR3 has 14 amino acids. CDR3: CASSDRGRRSSAFF. CDR3 nucleotides: TGTGCCAGCAGTGACAGGGGGCGCAGGAGTAGTGCTTTCTTT.

This sequence joins TRBV6-1 and TRBJ2-3, with D maybe TRBD1 (5 bases). Germline V lookup: CDR1 MNHNS, CDR2 SASEGT. V was trimmed by 3 bases and J by 0 bases, leaving 10 bases between them. This CDR3 is 15 amino acids long. CDR3 sequence (DNA): TGTGCCAGCAGTGAGCAGGGCACAAGCACAGATACGCAGTATTTT. Amino acids: CASSEQGTSTDTQYF.

J is TRBJ2-2 and V is TRBV9; the match to TRBD1 covers 7 bases. This CDR3 contains 15 residues. With V trimmed by 3 bases and J by 0 bases, 2 bases remained unmatched. Germline V gene sequence: CDR1 SGDLS, CDR2 YYNGEE. DNA of the CDR3: TGTGCCAGCAGCGAGGGACAGCCGAACACCGGGGAGCTGTTTTTT. It yields the protein CASSEGQPNTGELFF.